The 14 T cell receptor beta chains below come from one sample, sequenced in a study of tumor-infiltrating lymphocytes in primary liver carcinoma. TCR beta cDNA was reverse-transcribed from about 500 ng of total RNA. The reaction used a constant-region primer and ProtoScript II reverse transcriptase. Slightly modified ARM-PCR served as the procedure for the TCR beta libraries. These libraries came from three rounds of nested multiplex PCR. Running around 9 cycles apiece, the first two PCR rounds relied on TRBV1-TRBV30 forward primers together with a C-beta reverse primer. One entry per CDR3 protein results from TCRdb running MiXCR on the multiplex PCR reads. The sample yields 100,000 to 150,000 distinct CDR3 sequences, 64% seen once. The roughly 17-31 mg bulk tissue piece was not sorted before simultaneous RNA and DNA extraction. What was sequenced was liver tumor tissue from sampling region 3. Subset noted: tumor region T3, left-lateral pole. These receptors came from a woman aged 55-70 years with primary liver carcinoma and hepatitis B virus infection.

This clonotype was recorded many times. In nucleotides, the CDR3 is TGTGCCAGCAGTTCCCCCCTCGTGGCCTATGGCTACACCTTC. Translation gives CASSSPLVAYGYTF. This chain joins TRBV28 and TRBJ1-2; D is undetermined. The V gene's germline CDR1 is MDHEN and CDR2 SYDVKM. The CDR3 has 14 amino acids. The V end was cut by 4 bases, the J end by 4 bases, with 13 bases between.

Note on this clonotype: A much larger clonotype is one base distant, so this may be a read error. The V call is TRBV6-1, the J call TRBJ1-6, with 8 bases identical to TRBD1. V shed 0 bases, J shed 10 bases, and the junction held 8 bases outside the gene matches. This CDR3 spans 16 amino acids. The V gene's germline CDR1 is MNHNS and CDR2 SASEGT. CDR3 amino acids: CASSEAAGGSTSPLHF. The CDR3 bases are TGTGCCAGCAGTGAAGCGGCAGGGGGCTCTACCTCACCCCTCCACTTT.

For this clonotype: This CDR3 is missing its conserved last phenylalanine or tryptophan, likely due to a read error. The chain joins TRBV30 to TRBJ2-2; D is possibly TRBD1 or TRBD2 (5 bases each). The V gene's germline CDR1 is GTSNPN and CDR2 SVGIG (reference sequence). This CDR3 has 22 residues. The V end lost 0 bases, the J end lost 0 bases, and 29 bases lay between the germline ends. The CDR3 protein is CAWSVKGIPGRPPRANTGELFY. The CDR3 DNA follows: TGTGCCTGGAGTGTAAAAGGGATCCCGGGACGTCCCCCCAGGGCGAACACCGGGGAGCTGTTTTAT.

Details on this clonotype: The junction departs from the called germline gene at one end, perhaps through a read error. The gene calls are TRBV5-5 and TRBJ2-7; D may correspond to TRBD1 or TRBD2 (5 bases each). Germline V CDR1 and CDR2: SGHKS, YYEKEE (reference sequence). The CDR3 covers 16 residues. CDR3 loop: CTSTLTGSALSYERHF. In nucleotides, the CDR3 is TGTACCAGCACCCTAACAGGTTCAGCGCTCTCCTACGAGCGGCACTTC.

This clonotype has more than one count but fewer than ten. The V and J genes are TRBV5-1 and TRBJ2-1; D is uncertain. CDR1 SGHRS and CDR2 YFSETQ come from the germline V gene. The CDR3 contains 14 residues. V lost 1 base and J lost 4, with 9 bases in between. CDR3 amino acids: CASSLLAQYNEQFF. The CDR3 nucleotides read TGCGCCAGCAGCTTGCTCGCTCAGTACAATGAGCAGTTCTTC.

In this sample, this clonotype turned up many times. This chain uses TRBV6-1 with TRBJ1-5; 9 bases are shared with TRBD1. This CDR3 is 15 amino acids long. Trimming took 6 bases from V and 0 from J; bases not matched to a gene: 3. Germline CDR1 reads MNHNS; CDR2 reads SASEGT. The CDR3 DNA reads as TGTGCCAGCAGGCTGACAGGGGGTAGCAATCAGCCCCAGCATTTT. Translating it yields CASRLTGGSNQPQHF.

On this clonotype itself: A junction end diverges from the germline sequence, so it may reflect a read error. This sequence joins TRBV13 and TRBJ2-7, with 8 positions matching TRBD2. CDR1 and CDR2 (germline): PRHDT, FYEKMQ (reference sequence). This CDR3 has 16 residues. For the CDR3, the DNA is TGTGCCAGCTCCCTTAGTGGGCTAGCGGGCAACTACAAGCAGTACTTC. Protein sequence: CASSLSGLAGNYKQYF. Looking up the rest from reference TRBV13 and TRBJ2-7 gives the full variable domain: AAGVIQSPRHLIKEKRETATLKCYPIPRHDTVYWYQQGPGQDPQFLISFYEKMQSDKGSIPDRFSAQQFSDYHSELNMSSLELGDSALYFCASSLSGLAGNYKQYFGPGTRLTVT.

In the case of this clonotype: This may come from a read error, since a much larger clone is one base off. The chain couples TRBV12-3 or TRBV12-4 to TRBJ1-2; 10 nucleotides agree with TRBD1. The CDR3 is 16 amino acids. The CDR3 DNA sequence: TGTGCCATCAGTTCGGGACAGGGGACGGGTAACTATGGCTACACCTTC. This gives the protein CAISSGQGTGNYGYTF.

This chain links TRBV5-5 with TRBJ2-1; 8 nucleotides line up with TRBD2. The CDR3 totals 14 residues. J was trimmed by 6 bases and V by 2 bases; bases with no gene match: 4. Germline V gene sequence: CDR1 SGHKS, CDR2 YYEKEE (reference sequence). In DNA, the CDR3 is TGTGCCAGCAGCTTCAGCGGGAGAAGCAATGAGCAGTTCTTC. Protein product: CASSFSGRSNEQFF.

On this clonotype: At one end, the junction sequence differs from germline, possibly due to a read error. The chain recombines TRBV11-2 with TRBJ2-3; 8 bases are a match to TRBD2. The CDR3 has 14 amino acids. Per the germline V gene, CDR1 is SGHAT and CDR2 is FQNNGV. CDR3 sequence (DNA): TGTGCCAGCAGCTTCAGGACTAGCACAGATACGTATCATTTT. Protein: CASSFRTSTDTYHF.

With regard to this clonotype: One end of the junction fails to match germline, which may point to a read error. The V gene is TRBV7-3, the J gene TRBJ1-1, with D hard to call. CDR1 is SGHTA and CDR2 is FQGTGA in the germline V gene. The CDR3 is 13 amino acids. Here the CDR3 reads CASNSNGNTEAFF. The CDR3 region has the DNA TGTGCCAGCAACTCCAACGGGAACACCGAAGCTTTCTTT.

About this clonotype: A read error may explain this, as a much larger clone is one base away. V gene TRBV7-8 combines with J gene TRBJ1-2; weak D call: TRBD1 (6 bases). The CDR3 has 12 amino acids. Trimming pared 5 bases from V and 6 bases from J, leaving 10 bases between. In germline, CDR1 is SGHVS, CDR2 FQNEAQ. The CDR3 DNA follows: TGTGCCAGCAGCCCAGAGGGGGATGGCTACACCTTC. It yields the protein CASSPEGDGYTF.

Concerning this clonotype: Germline is not matched at one junction end, which may reflect a read error. The chain is built from TRBV5-1 and TRBJ2-2; 9 bases agree with TRBD1. The CDR3 is made up of 15 amino acids. The V gene's germline CDR1 is SGHRS and CDR2 YFSETQ. The CDR3 DNA reads as TGCGCCGGCAGCTTGTGGGACAGGGTCTCCGGGGAGCTGTTTTTT. It specifies CAGSLWDRVSGELFF. Full variable domain (remainder filled in from reference TRBV5-1 and TRBJ2-2): KAGVTQTPRYLIKTRGQQVTLSCSPISGHRSVSWYQQTPGQGLQFLFEYFSETQRNKGNFPGRFSGRQFSNSRSEMNVSTLELGDSALYLCAGSLWDRVSGELFFGEGSRLTVL.

As for this clonotype: A much larger clone sits a single nucleotide away, making a read error possible. CDR3 sequence reads: CASSYQLQSNGRETQYF. CDR3 DNA sequence: TGTGCCAGCAGTTACCAGCTCCAAAGTAACGGGAGGGAGACCCAGTACTTC. The rearrangement links TRBV6-5 to TRBJ2-5; 7 bases map to TRBD2. The CDR3 is 17 residues long. Germline CDR1 and CDR2: MNHEY and SVGAGI. The J segment lost 5 bases and the V segment lost 2 bases, leaving 14 bases of the junction unmatched.